The entry that follows covers one T cell receptor (beta chain) sequence. Its antigen specificity is not known. No clone much larger than this one lies a single base away; base qualities are absent. This sample is drawn from a study of shared T cell receptors in the human thymus (dated by TCRdb to 2020 to 2023). About the study as a whole: The study examined how the human thymus generates shared, self-reactive T-cell receptor alpha chains.

The CDR3 runs 14 amino acids, cysteine and phenylalanine included. Left in the record is the CDR3 DNA by itself, 42 bases read in frame from the first base. CDR1 SGHVS and CDR2 FQNEAQ were looked up in the germline V gene. V is shortened by 3 bases, J by 4 bases, and the region joining them spans 13 bases. Libraries were constructed by the immunoSEQ multiplex PCR assay. Not all clones reach the TCRdb copy of this immuneACCESS table, which keeps in-frame sequences only. Checked studies attribute under half of the gap to unresolved V genes and leave the rest unexplained. The sample profile shows 600,000 to 900,000 clones; roughly 85% of them were found once. In total, the top ten clones hold more than 0.008% of the sample. The sample was also reused in another study, on human thymus T cells. Reported in the second study: Immunologically healthy infants undergoing open corrective cardiac surgery for congenital heart defects in Finland were used as donors. The thymus tissue came from surgical resects taken out during corrective cardiac surgery. Both the thymic and the peripheral blood repertoires appeared to show biased V and J gene segment usage. Highly overlapping thymic TCR repertoires among unrelated individuals were reported in the related research. The study characterized TCR alpha and beta repertoires from seven to nine infant thymus samples and a few related peripheral blood samples. Donor ages ranging from roughly 7 to 250 days were recorded, and 5 to 7 male and a couple of female infants were included in the cohort. Thymocytes were mechanically released from the tissue and were stored as pellets of about 9.5-31 million cells at -70 degrees C. Genomic DNA was extracted from frozen cell pellets with a QIAsymphony instrument. The immunoSEQ multiplex PCR assay was used to amplify the TCRB and TCRAD loci from a standardized quantity of quality-controlled genomic DNA. The V(D)J region was spanned by amplicons of a length sufficient to cover the CDR3 and to identify V and J genes. The amplicons were sequenced on an Illumina platform via the commercial immunoSEQ service. Corrections for primer bias and sequencing errors followed previously described methods, while TCRAD and TCRB definitions were based on the IMGT database. Repertoires were analysed with immunoSEQ Analyzer 3.0 and VDJTools, covering basic statistics, V/J segment usage, diversity estimates, rarefaction and pairwise overlap. Chao1, ChaoE, Efron-Thisted, Shannon and inverse Simpson indices were used to estimate diversity, which was also estimated on datasets down-sampled to the smallest sample. Repertoire overlap was determined by strict matching of CDR3 nucleotide sequence, V gene and J gene, and Jaccard-based multidimensional scaling clustering was applied. On average, roughly 850,000 unique TCRB clonotypes were obtained from thymus samples, compared with roughly 84,000 from blood samples.

The receptor was isolated from a girl under two years old with a congenital heart defect. Donor details come from another sample of the same person, matched by shared clones. The sequenced sample consisted of thymocytes. The sequence is built from TRBV7-8 and TRBJ2-7; a weak D assignment points to TRBD1 (6 bases agree). The CDR3 in this case is CASSFRTAKYEQYF. The nucleotide sequence reads TGTGCCAGCAGCTTCCGGACAGCCAAATACGAGCAGTACTTC.